The source of this TCR beta chain is a study of T cell clonotyping in hematopoietic cell transplantation. Per germline, CDR1 SGHNT and CDR2 YYREEE (reference sequence). Trimming removed 5 bases from V and 5 bases from J; junction bases left unmatched: 8. This CDR3 comprises 14 residues. Clones were sequenced by immunoSEQ multiplex PCR, and TCRdb holds only the in-frame ones, with some missing. Of tens of thousands of clones listed, 90% to 97% are singletons. Time point: recipient sample about 28 days before transplant, after cytoreduction. Sequenced material: peripheral blood mononuclear cells, taken before stem cell transplant. The J gene is TRBJ2-5, the V gene TRBV5-4; 8 bases align to TRBD1. The receptor was isolated from a woman in her forties or fifties with acute myeloid leukemia. Some clones in this sample may be carry-over from other donors' samples. Here the CDR3 reads CASSPRGRGETQYF. The CDR3 nucleotides read TGTGCCAGCAGTCCCAGGGGGCGAGGGGAGACCCAGTACTTC. The full variable domain, completed using reference TRBV5-4 and TRBJ2-5, is ETGVTQSPTHLIKTRGQQVTLRCSSQSGHNTVSWYQQALGQGPQFIFQYYREEENGRGNFPPRFSGLQFPNYSSELNVNALELDDSALYLCASSPRGRGETQYFGPGTRLLVL.